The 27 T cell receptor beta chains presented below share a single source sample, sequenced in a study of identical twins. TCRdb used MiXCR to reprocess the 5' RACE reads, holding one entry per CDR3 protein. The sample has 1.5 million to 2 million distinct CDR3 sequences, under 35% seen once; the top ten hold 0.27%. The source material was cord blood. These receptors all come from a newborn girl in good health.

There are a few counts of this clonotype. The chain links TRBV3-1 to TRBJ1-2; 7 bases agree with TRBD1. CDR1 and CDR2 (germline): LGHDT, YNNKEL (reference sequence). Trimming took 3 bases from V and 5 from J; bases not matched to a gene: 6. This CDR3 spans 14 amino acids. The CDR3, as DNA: TGTGCCAGCAGCCAGTGGACAGGATATTATGGCTACACCTTC. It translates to CASSQWTGYYGYTF.

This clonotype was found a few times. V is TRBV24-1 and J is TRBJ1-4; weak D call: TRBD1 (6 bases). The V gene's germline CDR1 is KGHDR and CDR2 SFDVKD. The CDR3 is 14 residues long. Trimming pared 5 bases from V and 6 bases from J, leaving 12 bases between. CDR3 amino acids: CATSGKRGHEKLFF. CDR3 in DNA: TGTGCCACCAGTGGCAAACGGGGGCATGAAAAACTGTTTTTT.

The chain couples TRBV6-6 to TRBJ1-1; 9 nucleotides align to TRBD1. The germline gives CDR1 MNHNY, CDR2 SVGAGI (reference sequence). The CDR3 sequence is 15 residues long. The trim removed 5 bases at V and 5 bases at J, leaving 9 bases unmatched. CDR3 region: CASSNAGQGLTEAFF. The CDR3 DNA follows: TGTGCCAGCAGTAACGCCGGACAGGGGTTAACTGAAGCTTTCTTT.

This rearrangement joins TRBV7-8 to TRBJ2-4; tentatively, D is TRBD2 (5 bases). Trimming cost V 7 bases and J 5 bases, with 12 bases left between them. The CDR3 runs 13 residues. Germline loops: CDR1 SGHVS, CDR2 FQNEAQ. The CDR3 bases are TGTGCCAGCAAGTCCTTGAGGGAAAACATTCAGTACTTC. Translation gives CASKSLRENIQYF.

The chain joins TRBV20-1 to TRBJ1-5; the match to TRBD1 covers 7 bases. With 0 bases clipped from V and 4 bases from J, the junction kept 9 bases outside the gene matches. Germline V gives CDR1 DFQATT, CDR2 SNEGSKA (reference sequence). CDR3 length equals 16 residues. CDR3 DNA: TGCAGTGCTAGAGAACACCAGGGGGAATGGAATCAGCCCCAGCATTTT. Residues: CSAREHQGEWNQPQHF.

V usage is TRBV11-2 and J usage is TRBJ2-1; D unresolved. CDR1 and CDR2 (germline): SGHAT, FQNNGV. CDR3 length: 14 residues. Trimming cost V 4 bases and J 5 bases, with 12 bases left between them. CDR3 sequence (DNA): TGTGCCAGCAGCTACAGCCCCAGAAACAATGAGCAGTTCTTC. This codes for CASSYSPRNNEQFF.

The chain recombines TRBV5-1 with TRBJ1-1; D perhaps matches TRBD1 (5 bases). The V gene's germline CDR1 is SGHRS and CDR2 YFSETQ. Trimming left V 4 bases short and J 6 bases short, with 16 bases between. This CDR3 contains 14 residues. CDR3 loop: CASSQGRPRAEAFF. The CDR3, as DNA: TGCGCCAGCAGCCAGGGACGGCCGAGGGCTGAAGCTTTCTTT.

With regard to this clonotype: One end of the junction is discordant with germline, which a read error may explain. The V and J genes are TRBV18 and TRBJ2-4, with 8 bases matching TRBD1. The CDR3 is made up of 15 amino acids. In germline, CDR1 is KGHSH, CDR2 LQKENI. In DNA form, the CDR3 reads TGTGCCAGCTCCCGACAGGGGCCAACCAAAGACATTCAGTACTTC. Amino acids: CASSRQGPTKDIQYF.

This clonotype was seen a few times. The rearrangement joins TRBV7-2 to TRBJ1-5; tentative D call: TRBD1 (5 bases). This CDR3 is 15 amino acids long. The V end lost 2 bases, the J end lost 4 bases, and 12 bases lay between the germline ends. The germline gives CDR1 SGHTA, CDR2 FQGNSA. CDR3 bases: TGTGCCAGCAGCTTACTTCTTGGGGGAAATCAGCCCCAGCATTTT. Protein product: CASSLLLGGNQPQHF.

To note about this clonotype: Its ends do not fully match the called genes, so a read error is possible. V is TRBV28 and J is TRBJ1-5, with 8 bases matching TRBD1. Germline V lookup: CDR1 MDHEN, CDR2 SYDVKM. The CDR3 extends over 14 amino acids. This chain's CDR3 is CASTKQGGNLPQHF. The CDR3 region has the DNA TGTGCCAGCACTAAACAGGGGGGCAATCTGCCCCAGCATTTT.

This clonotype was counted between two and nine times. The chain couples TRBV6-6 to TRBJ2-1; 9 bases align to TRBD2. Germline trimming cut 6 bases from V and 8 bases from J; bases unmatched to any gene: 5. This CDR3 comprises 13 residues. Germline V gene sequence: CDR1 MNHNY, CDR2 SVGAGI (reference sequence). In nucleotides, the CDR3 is TGTGCCAGCAGCCACGTAGCGGGAGATGAGCAGTTCTTC. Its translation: CASSHVAGDEQFF.

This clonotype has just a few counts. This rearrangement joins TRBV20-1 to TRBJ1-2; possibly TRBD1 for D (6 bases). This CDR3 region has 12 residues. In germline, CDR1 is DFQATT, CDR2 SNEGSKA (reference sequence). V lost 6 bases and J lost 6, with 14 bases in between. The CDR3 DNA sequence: TGCAGTGCCATACAGGGCCCGAATGGCTACACCTTC. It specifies CSAIQGPNGYTF.

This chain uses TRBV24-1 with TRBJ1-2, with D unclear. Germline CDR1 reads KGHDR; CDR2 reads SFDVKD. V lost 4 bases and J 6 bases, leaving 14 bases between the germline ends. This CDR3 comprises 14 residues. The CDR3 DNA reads TGTGCCACCAGTGACCGTCAATTCGTGGATGGCTACACCTTC. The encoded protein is CATSDRQFVDGYTF.

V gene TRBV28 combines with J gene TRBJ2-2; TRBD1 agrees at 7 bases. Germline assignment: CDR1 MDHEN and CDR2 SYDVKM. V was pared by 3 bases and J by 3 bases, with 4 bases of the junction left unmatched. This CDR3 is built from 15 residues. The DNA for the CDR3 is TGTGCCAGCAGTTTCGGGACAGCCTACACCGGGGAGCTGTTTTTT. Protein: CASSFGTAYTGELFF.

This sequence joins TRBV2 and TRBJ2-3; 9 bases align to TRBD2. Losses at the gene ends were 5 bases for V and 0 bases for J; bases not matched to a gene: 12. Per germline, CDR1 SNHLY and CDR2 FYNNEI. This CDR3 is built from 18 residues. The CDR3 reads CASSHPGTSPTSTDTQYF. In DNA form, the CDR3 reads TGTGCCAGCAGTCACCCCGGGACTAGCCCAACTAGCACAGATACGCAGTATTTT.

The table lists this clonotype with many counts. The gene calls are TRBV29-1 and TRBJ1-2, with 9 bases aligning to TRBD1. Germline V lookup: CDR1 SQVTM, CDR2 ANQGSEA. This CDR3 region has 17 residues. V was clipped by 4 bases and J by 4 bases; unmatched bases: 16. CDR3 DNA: TGCAGCGTTGTGCCGGGACAGGGAGAGATTGGGACCTATGGCTACACCTTC. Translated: CSVVPGQGEIGTYGYTF.

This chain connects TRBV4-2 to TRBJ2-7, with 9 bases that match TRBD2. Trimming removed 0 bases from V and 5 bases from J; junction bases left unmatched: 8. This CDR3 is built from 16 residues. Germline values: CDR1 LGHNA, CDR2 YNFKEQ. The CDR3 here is CASSQDPGGRVNEQYF. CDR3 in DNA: TGTGCCAGCAGCCAAGATCCCGGCGGGAGGGTAAACGAGCAGTACTTC.

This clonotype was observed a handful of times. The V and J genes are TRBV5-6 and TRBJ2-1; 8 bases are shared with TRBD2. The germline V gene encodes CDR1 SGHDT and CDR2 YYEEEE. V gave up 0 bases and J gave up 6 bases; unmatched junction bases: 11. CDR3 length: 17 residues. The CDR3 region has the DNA TGTGCCAGCAGCTTGGCCGGGACTAGTATTTTTCTCAATGAGCAGTTCTTC. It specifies CASSLAGTSIFLNEQFF.

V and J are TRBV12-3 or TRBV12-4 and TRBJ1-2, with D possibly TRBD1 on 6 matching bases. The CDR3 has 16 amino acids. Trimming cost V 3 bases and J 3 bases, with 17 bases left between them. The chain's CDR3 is CASSFRTALTDYGYTF. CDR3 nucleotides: TGTGCCAGCAGTTTCCGGACAGCTCTCACGGACTATGGCTACACCTTC.

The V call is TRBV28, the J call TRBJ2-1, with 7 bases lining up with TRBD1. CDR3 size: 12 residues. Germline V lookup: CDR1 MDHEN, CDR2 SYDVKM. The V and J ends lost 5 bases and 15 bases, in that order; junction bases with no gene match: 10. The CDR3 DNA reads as TGTGCCAGCAGTCCCGGGACAGTGGAGAGGTTCTTC. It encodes CASSPGTVERFF.

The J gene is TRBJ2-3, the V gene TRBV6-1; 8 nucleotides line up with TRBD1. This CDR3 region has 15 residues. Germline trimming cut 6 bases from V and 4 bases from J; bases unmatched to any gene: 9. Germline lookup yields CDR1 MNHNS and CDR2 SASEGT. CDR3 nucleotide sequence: TGTGCCAGCAGCATCAGGGGGCGTGGGGCAGATACGCAGTATTTT. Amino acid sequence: CASSIRGRGADTQYF.

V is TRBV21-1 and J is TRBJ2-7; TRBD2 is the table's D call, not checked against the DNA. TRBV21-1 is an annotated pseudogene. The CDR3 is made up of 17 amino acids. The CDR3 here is CASSKGAAGGPSYEQYF. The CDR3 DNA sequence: TGTGCCAGCAGCAAAGGGGCGGCGGGGGGGCCCTCCTACGAGCAGTACTTC.

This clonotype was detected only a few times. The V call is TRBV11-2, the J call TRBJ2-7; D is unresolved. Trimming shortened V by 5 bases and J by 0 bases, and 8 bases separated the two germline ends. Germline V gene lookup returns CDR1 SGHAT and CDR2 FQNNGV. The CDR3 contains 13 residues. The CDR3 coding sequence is TGTGCCAGCAGCCGCGCCGGCTCCTACGAGCAGTACTTC. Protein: CASSRAGSYEQYF. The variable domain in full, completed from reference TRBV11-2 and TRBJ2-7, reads EAGVAQSPRYKIIEKRQSVAFWCNPISGHATLYWYQQILGQGPKLLIQFQNNGVVDDSQLPKDRFSAERLKGVDSTLKIQPAKLEDSAVYLCASSRAGSYEQYFGPGTRLTVT.

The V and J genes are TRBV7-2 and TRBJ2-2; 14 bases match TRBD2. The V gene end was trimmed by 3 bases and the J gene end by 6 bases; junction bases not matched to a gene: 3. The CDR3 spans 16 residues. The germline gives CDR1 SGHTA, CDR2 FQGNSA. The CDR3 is CASSFMTSGGAGELFF. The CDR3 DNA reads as TGTGCCAGCAGCTTCATGACTAGCGGGGGGGCCGGGGAGCTGTTTTTT.

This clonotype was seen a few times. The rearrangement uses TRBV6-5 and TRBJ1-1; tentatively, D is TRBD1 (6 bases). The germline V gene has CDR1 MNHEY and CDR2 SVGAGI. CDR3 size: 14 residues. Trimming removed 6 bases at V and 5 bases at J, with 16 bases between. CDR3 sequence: CASRTSGASTEAFF. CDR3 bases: TGTGCCAGCAGGACCTCAGGGGCTAGTACTGAAGCTTTCTTT.

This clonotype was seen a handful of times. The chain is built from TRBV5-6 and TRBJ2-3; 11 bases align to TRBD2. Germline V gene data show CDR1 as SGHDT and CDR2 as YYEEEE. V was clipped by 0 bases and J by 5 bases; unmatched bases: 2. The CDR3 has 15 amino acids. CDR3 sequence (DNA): TGTGCCAGCAGCTTGGTGACTAGCGGGGAAGATACGCAGTATTTT. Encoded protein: CASSLVTSGEDTQYF. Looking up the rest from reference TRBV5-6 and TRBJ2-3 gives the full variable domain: DAGVTQSPTHLIKTRGQQVTLRCSPKSGHDTVSWYQQALGQGPQFIFQYYEEEERQRGNFPDRFSGHQFPNYSSELNVNALLLGDSALYLCASSLVTSGEDTQYFGPGTRLTVL.

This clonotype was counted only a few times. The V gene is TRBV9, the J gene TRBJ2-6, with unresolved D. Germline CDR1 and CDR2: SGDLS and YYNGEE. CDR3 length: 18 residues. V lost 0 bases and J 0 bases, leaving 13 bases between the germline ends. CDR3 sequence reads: CASSVGLRGRSGANVLTF. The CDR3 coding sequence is TGTGCCAGCAGCGTAGGACTTCGCGGTCGCTCTGGGGCCAACGTCCTGACTTTC.